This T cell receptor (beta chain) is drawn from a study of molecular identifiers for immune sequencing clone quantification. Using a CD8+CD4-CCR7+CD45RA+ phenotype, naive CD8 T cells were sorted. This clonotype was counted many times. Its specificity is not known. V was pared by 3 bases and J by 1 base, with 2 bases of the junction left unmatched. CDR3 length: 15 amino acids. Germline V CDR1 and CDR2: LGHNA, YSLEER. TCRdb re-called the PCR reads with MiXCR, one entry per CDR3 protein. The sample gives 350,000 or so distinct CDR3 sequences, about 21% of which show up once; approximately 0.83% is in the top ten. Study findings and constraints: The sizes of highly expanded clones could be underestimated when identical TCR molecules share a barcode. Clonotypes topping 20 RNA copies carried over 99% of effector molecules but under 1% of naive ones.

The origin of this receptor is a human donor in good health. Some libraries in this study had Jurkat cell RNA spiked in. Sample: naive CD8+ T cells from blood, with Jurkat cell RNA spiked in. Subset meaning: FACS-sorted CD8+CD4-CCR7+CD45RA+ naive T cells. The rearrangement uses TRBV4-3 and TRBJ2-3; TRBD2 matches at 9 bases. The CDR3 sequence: CASSQASGGTDTQYF. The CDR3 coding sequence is TGCGCCAGCAGCCAGGCTAGCGGGGGCACAGATACGCAGTATTTT.